This T cell receptor beta chain comes out of a study of shared clonotypes between healthy human individuals. This table comes from immunoSEQ multiplex PCR, and its TCRdb copy is limited to in-frame clones, with some not included. Here the sample spans some 2 million clones, over 85% being singletons. Positive CCR7 selection of CD45RO-negative cells yielded the naive CD8 cells, and terminally differentiated effector memory CD45RA+ cells were excluded. V was cut by 6 bases and J by 3 bases, with 11 bases left in between. The CDR3 has 13 residues. Germline CDR1 and CDR2: SGHTA and FQGNSA. The gene calls are TRBV7-2 and TRBJ1-2; no clear D. Sequencing was performed on naive CD8+ T cells sorted from blood. This clonotype was obtained from a man aged 18 to 35 in good health. CDR3 in DNA: TGTGCCAGCAGGGGCGGGTTGGACTATGGCTACACCTTC. This gives the protein CASRGGLDYGYTF. Together with reference TRBV7-2 and TRBJ1-2, the CDR3 gives the full variable domain: GAGVSQSPSNKVTEKGKDVELRCDPISGHTALYWYRQSLGQGLEFLIYFQGNSAPDKSGLPSDRFSAERTGGSVSTLTIQRTQQEDSAVYLCASRGGLDYGYTFGSGTRLTVV.